The 15 T cell receptor beta chains below all came from one sample that was sequenced in a study of cytotoxic CD8 clonotypes in ibrutinib-treated CLL. Method: immunoSEQ multiplex PCR; TCRdb's copy keeps in-frame clones and lacks some. The sample consists of 150,000 to 200,000 clones, about 72% of them appearing once. The specimen was PBMCs, collected after 24 months of ibrutinib treatment. These receptors were obtained from a human donor with chronic lymphocytic leukemia.

V gene TRBV6-4 combines with J gene TRBJ2-2; TRBD1 agrees at 9 bases. Per the germline V gene, CDR1 is MRHNA and CDR2 is SNTAGT. The CDR3 has 14 amino acids. With V trimmed by 6 bases and J by 6 bases, 5 bases remained unmatched. The CDR3 DNA reads TGTGCCAGCAGACAGGGGGCATCATCCGGGGAGCTGTTTTTT. The encoded protein is CASRQGASSGELFF.

This chain connects TRBV29-1 to TRBJ2-7, with 8 bases lining up with TRBD1. The germline V gene encodes CDR1 SQVTM and CDR2 ANQGSEA. The CDR3 runs to 14 residues. Losses at the gene ends were 3 bases for V and 1 base for J; bases not matched to a gene: 5. For the CDR3, the DNA is TGCAGCGTTGACTCCGGGACAGGATCCTACGAGCAGTACTTC. It is translated as CSVDSGTGSYEQYF.

This clone was detected once. The V call is TRBV25-1, the J call TRBJ2-3, with D perhaps matching TRBD1 (5 bases). The CDR3 spans 13 residues. Trimming cost V 6 bases and J 4 bases, with 11 bases left between them. Germline-derived CDR1 and CDR2 are MGHDK and SYGVNS. CDR3 coding DNA: TGTGCCAGCAGATCCACAGGTTCAGATACGCAGTATTTT. Translating gives CASRSTGSDTQYF.

This rearrangement joins TRBV5-6 to TRBJ1-5; 9 positions match TRBD1. Germline V CDR1 and CDR2: SGHDT, YYEEEE. This CDR3 has 17 amino acids. The V segment lost 3 bases and the J segment 4 bases; nucleotides outside the gene matches: 11. Here the CDR3 DNA reads TGTGCCAGCAGCTACCGGACAGGGGATTATTGGAATCAGCCCCAGCATTTT. Translation: CASSYRTGDYWNQPQHF.

In its sample, this clone was seen a few times. V usage is TRBV10-2 and J usage is TRBJ1-2, with a possible D match to TRBD1 (5 bases). The CDR3 is 13 residues long. The germline V and J ends were trimmed by 2 bases and 3 bases, with 7 bases remaining between them. CDR1 and CDR2 (germline): WSHSY, SAAADI. The CDR3 spells CASSEGDYYGYTF. The CDR3 coding sequence is TGCGCCAGCAGTGAGGGGGACTACTATGGCTACACCTTC.

The V gene is TRBV29-1, the J gene TRBJ2-1; D remains unclear. The CDR3 consists of 12 residues. V was clipped by 4 bases and J by 8 bases, with 12 bases between them. Germline CDR1 reads SQVTM; CDR2 reads ANQGSEA. The CDR3 is CSVVATVDEQFF. The CDR3, as DNA: TGCAGCGTTGTGGCCACGGTGGATGAGCAGTTCTTC.

V gene TRBV6-1 combines with J gene TRBJ2-1, with TRBD1 identical over 7 bases. This CDR3 has 16 amino acids. Germline loops: CDR1 MNHNS, CDR2 SASEGT. The junction had 10 bases not matched to a gene; V was cut back by 3 bases and J by 5 bases. The CDR3 here is CASSELGQAFHNEQFF. DNA of the CDR3: TGTGCCAGCAGTGAGTTAGGACAGGCCTTTCACAATGAGCAGTTCTTC.

The V call is TRBV11-2, the J call TRBJ2-2, with TRBD2 matching over 12 bases. This CDR3 is 18 amino acids long. Germline V gene sequence: CDR1 SGHAT, CDR2 FQNNGV. The V segment lost 2 bases and the J segment 4 bases; nucleotides outside the gene matches: 8. CDR3 in amino acids: CASSLMPLAGGTTGELFF. CDR3 DNA: TGTGCCAGCAGCTTAATGCCCCTAGCGGGAGGGACCACCGGGGAGCTGTTTTTT.

The chain carries TRBV7-2 and TRBJ2-1, with D possibly being TRBD2 (6 bases). With 3 bases removed from V and 1 base from J, the gap between germline ends came to 10 bases. Per germline, CDR1 SGHTA and CDR2 FQGNSA. The CDR3 has 15 residues. CDR3 nucleotide sequence: TGTGCCAGCAGCTTTACTAGCAGTTCCTACAATGAGCAGTTCTTC. It specifies CASSFTSSSYNEQFF.

This clone turned up a few times. The rearrangement joins TRBV28 to TRBJ2-6, with a weak D call TRBD1 (6 bases). The CDR3 runs 14 residues. V shed 7 bases and J shed 4 bases, with 11 bases lying between them. Looked up from germline, CDR1 is MDHEN and CDR2 is SYDVKM. The CDR3 is CASKDRSGANVLTF. The CDR3 nucleotides read TGTGCCAGCAAAGACAGGTCCGGGGCCAACGTCCTGACTTTC.

The chain joins TRBV5-1 to TRBJ2-2; 8 bases are shared with TRBD1. Germline CDR1 is SGHRS and CDR2 is YFSETQ. This CDR3 spans 15 amino acids. V was clipped by 2 bases and J by 4 bases; unmatched bases: 4. The CDR3 DNA follows: TGCGCCAGCAGCTTTCTTGGACAGGGCACCGGGGAGCTGTTTTTT. It specifies CASSFLGQGTGELFF. The full variable domain, in which reference TRBV5-1 and TRBJ2-2 provide the parts outside the CDR3, is KAGVTQTPRYLIKTRGQQVTLSCSPISGHRSVSWYQQTPGQGLQFLFEYFSETQRNKGNFPGRFSGRQFSNSRSEMNVSTLELGDSALYLCASSFLGQGTGELFFGEGSRLTVL.

This clone has more than one count but fewer than ten. The chain combines TRBV5-6 with TRBJ1-5; D uncertain. V lost 4 bases and J lost 3, with 14 bases in between. The germline V gene has CDR1 SGHDT and CDR2 YYEEEE. This CDR3 has 15 amino acids. CDR3 residues: CASSRSMGHNQPQHF. For the CDR3, the DNA is TGTGCCAGCAGCCGGAGTATGGGTCACAATCAGCCCCAGCATTTT.

This chain uses TRBV28 with TRBJ2-7; D unclear. V was shortened by 2 bases and J by 6 bases, with 5 bases between the two germline ends. This CDR3 is built from 11 residues. In germline, CDR1 is MDHEN, CDR2 SYDVKM. CDR3 sequence (DNA): TGTGCCAGCAGTTTAACGACCGAGCAGTACTTC. Its translation: CASSLTTEQYF.

The rearrangement links TRBV27 to TRBJ2-3, with 7 nucleotides matching TRBD1. This CDR3 region has 15 residues. Per germline, CDR1 MNHEY and CDR2 SMNVEV (reference sequence). The V segment lost 6 bases and the J segment 2 bases; nucleotides outside the gene matches: 8. The CDR3 sequence is CASRSRGRVTDTQYF. The CDR3 DNA reads TGTGCCAGCAGATCTAGGGGGCGCGTCACAGATACGCAGTATTTT.

This clone occurred a few times. The chain recombines TRBV27 with TRBJ2-5; the match to TRBD2 covers 8 bases. The junction had 8 bases not matched to a gene; V was cut back by 6 bases and J by 5 bases. The CDR3 has 14 amino acids. Germline values: CDR1 MNHEY, CDR2 SMNVEV (reference sequence). CDR3 nucleotide sequence: TGTGCCAGCAGACGGGCGGGAGGAGGGGAGACCCAGTACTTC. It codes for CASRRAGGGETQYF.